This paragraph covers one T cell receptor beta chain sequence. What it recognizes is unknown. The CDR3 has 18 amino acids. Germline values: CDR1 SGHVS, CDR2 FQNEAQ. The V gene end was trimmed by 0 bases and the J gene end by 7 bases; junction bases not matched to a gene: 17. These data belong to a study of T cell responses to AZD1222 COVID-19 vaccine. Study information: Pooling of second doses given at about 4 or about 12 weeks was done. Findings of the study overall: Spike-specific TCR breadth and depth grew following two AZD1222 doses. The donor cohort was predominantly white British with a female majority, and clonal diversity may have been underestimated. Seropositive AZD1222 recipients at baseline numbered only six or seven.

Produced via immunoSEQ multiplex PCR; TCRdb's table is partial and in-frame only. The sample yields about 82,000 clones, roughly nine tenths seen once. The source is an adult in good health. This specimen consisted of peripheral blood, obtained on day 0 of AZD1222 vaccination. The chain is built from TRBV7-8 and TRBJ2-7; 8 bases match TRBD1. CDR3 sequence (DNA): TGTGCCAGCAGCTTAGCAGGGACAGGTCTTGGAAAAGCATGGGAGCAGTACTTC. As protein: CASSLAGTGLGKAWEQYF.